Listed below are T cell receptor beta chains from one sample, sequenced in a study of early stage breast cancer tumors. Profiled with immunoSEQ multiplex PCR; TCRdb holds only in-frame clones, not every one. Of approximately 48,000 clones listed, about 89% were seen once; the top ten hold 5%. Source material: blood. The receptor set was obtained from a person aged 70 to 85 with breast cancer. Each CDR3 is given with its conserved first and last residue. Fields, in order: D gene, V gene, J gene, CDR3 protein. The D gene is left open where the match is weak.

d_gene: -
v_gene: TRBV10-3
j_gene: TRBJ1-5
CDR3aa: CAISPTVERNQPQHF

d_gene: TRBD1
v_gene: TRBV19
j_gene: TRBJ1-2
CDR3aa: CASSIGQGNSIYGYTF

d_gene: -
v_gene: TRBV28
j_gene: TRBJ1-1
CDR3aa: CASSIQGTEAFF

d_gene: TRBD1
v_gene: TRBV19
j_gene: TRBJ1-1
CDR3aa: CASSIMGQGHTEAFF

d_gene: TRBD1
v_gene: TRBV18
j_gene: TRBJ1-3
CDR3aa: CASSPNRGPFSGNTIYF

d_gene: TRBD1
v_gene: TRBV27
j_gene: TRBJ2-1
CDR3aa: CASSPQGAGYNEQFF

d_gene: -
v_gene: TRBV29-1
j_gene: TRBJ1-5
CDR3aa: CSVGTASSNQPQHF

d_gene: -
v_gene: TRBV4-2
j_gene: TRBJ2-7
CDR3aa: CASSQEFTGIYEQYF

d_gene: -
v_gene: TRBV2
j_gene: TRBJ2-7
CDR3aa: CASTTGSSHEQYF

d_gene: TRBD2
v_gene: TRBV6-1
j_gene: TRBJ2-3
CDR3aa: CASSEVAGGPPDTQYF

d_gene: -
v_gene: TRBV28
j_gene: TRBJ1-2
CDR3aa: CASTPETGDGYTF

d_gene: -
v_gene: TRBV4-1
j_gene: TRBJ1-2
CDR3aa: CASSQSWGSYGYTF

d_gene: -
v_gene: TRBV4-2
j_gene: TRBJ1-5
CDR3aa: CASSQTPVDNQPQHF

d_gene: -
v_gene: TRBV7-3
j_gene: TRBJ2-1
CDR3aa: CASSLTGLQGVEQFF

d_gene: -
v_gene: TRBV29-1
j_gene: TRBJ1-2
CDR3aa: CSELGDYGYTF

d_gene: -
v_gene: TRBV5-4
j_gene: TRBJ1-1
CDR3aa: CASSLAGRYLTEAFF

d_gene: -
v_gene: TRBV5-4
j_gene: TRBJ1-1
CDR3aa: CASSPPSSGTEAFF

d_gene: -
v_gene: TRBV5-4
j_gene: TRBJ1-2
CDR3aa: CASSLAKGHYTF

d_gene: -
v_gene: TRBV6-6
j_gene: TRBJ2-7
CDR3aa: CASRRGGVFYEQYF

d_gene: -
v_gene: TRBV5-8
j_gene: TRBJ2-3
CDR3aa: CASRSTSTDTQYF

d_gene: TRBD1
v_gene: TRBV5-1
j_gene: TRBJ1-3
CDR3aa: CASSTQGAEGNTIYF

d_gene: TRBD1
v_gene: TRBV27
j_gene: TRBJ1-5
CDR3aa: CASSPFYRDREDQPQHF

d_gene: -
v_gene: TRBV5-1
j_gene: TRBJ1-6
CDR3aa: CASSLDGVKNSPLHF

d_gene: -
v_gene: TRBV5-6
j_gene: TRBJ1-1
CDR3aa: CASSLDLTAGITEAFF

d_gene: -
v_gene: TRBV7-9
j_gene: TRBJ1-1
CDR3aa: CASSPGQRASLPEAFF

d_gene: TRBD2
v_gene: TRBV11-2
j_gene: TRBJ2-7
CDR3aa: CASSLAPSGTHEQYF

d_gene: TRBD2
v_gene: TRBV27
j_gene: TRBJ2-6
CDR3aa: CASRGGGLFLSGANVLTF

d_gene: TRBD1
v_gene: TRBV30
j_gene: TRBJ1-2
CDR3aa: CAWSVGKTVDRGRGYGYTF

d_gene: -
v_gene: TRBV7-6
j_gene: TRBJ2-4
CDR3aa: CASSLVAGNDKNIQYF

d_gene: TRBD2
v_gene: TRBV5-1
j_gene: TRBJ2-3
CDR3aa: CASRPGLAGGPGTDTQYF

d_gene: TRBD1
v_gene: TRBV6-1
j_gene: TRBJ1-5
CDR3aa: CASRTGVPQPQHF

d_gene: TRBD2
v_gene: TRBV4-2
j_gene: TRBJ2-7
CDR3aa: CASSQDQVITSGRGEQYF

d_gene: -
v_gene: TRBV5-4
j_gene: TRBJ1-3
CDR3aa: CASSQLGGRSSGNTIYF

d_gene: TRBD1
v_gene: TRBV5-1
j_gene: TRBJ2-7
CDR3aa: CASSLTGVSYEQYF

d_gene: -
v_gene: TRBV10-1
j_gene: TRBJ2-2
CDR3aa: CASSKSGSGTGELFF

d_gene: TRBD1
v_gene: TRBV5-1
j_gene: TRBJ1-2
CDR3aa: CASRLQEGQGYGYTF

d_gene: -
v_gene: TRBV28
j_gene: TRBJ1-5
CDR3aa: CASSALDRFNQPQHF

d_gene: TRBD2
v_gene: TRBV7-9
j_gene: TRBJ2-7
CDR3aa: CASSGTSGIIAYEQYF

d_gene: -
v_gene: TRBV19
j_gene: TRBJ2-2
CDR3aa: CASSPTVPGELFF

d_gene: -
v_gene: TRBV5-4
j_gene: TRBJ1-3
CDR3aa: CASSLQGRDTIYF

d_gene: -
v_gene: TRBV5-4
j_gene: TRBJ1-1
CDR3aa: CASLRGSLNMNTEAFF

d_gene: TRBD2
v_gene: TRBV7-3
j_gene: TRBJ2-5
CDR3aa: CASSLPAGGQETQYF

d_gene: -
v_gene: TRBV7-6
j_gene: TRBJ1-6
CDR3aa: CASSRGGTENSPLHF

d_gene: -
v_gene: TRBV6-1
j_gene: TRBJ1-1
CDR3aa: CASSVQLNTEAFF

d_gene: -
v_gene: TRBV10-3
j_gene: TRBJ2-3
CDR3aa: CAISPGTGPDTQYF

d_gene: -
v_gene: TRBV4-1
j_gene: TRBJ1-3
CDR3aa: CASSQGQIRNTIYF

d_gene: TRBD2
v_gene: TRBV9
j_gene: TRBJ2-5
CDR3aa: CASTRTSGRAGETQYF

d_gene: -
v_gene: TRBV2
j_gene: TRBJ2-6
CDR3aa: CASTRESGANVLTF